The 10 T cell receptor beta chains reported below all come from one sample, sequenced in a study of T cell repertoires in cytomegalovirus infection. From the reads, TCRdb called clonotypes with MiXCR, one entry per CDR3 protein. The data contain more than 75,000 distinct CDR3 sequences, approximately 30% of them seen just once; the ten biggest clones take up over 60%. Their antigens remain unidentified. The specimen comprised CD8+ T cells from cultured PBMCs, sampled from culture after CMV antigen stimulation. The receptor source for this set is a human donor in good health (CMV status not recorded). Some clones in this sample may be carry-over from other donors' samples.

This clonotype was detected a few times. The chain combines TRBV12-3 or TRBV12-4 with TRBJ2-2; the D is unclear. V shed 5 bases and J shed 1 base, with 14 bases lying between them. The CDR3 sequence is 16 residues long. The CDR3 loop is CASSHARLVNTGELFF. In nucleotides, the CDR3 is TGTGCCAGCAGTCACGCCAGATTGGTGAACACCGGGGAGCTGTTTTTT.

This chain joins TRBV27 and TRBJ2-5; D is undetermined. CDR1 MNHEY and CDR2 SMNVEV come from the germline V gene (reference sequence). V was trimmed by 3 bases and J by 3 bases, leaving 8 bases between them. The CDR3 is made up of 13 amino acids. The DNA of the CDR3 is TGTGCCAGCAGTTTGGCCTCCGAAGAGACCCAGTACTTC. Its protein is CASSLASEETQYF.

This clonotype was observed a few times. This chain links TRBV29-1 with TRBJ1-2; unclear D gene. CDR3 size: 12 residues. The V and J ends lost 3 bases and 2 bases respectively, with 7 bases between them. Germline V lookup: CDR1 SQVTM, CDR2 ANQGSEA. CDR3 coding DNA: TGCAGCGTTGACGCCGGGAACTATGGCTACACCTTC. It yields the protein CSVDAGNYGYTF.

This clonotype was seen a single time. The chain joins TRBV27 to TRBJ2-7; 7 bases match TRBD1. V was pared by 5 bases and J by 5 bases, with 3 bases of the junction left unmatched. The CDR3 runs 12 residues. CDR1 and CDR2 from the germline V gene are MNHEY and SMNVEV (reference sequence). CDR3 protein: CASSEDRDEQYF. CDR3 coding DNA: TGTGCCAGCAGTGAAGACAGGGACGAGCAGTACTTC.

A remark on this clonotype: This may stem from a read error, because a much larger clone lies one nucleotide away. V gene TRBV7-6 combines with J gene TRBJ1-6, with TRBD1 matching over 9 bases. Germline V gene sequence: CDR1 SGHVS, CDR2 FNYEAQ. This CDR3 contains 16 residues. V trimming: 5 bases; J trimming: 12 bases; junction bases outside the gene matches: 14. The CDR3 spells CASSASTGTGHLPLHF. The CDR3 DNA follows: TGTGCCAGCAGCGCCTCTACCGGGACAGGGCATTTACCCCTCCACTTT.

The gene calls are TRBV6-2 or TRBV6-3 and TRBJ1-5; no definite D call. The V end was cut by 7 bases, the J end by 4 bases, with 11 bases between. This CDR3 has 13 residues. The germline V gene has CDR1 MNHEY and CDR2 SVGEGT. Written as DNA, the CDR3 is TGTGCCAGCACCGAGGCTCCTAATCAGCCCCAGCATTTT. It codes for CASTEAPNQPQHF.

The CDR3 loop is CASSPGAASYNEQFF. CDR3 in DNA: TGTGCCAGCAGCCCGGGGGCGGCCTCCTACAATGAGCAGTTCTTC. The rearrangement links TRBV2 to TRBJ2-1; perhaps D is TRBD1 or TRBD2 (6 bases each). V gave up 6 bases and J gave up 0 bases, with 12 bases separating them. The CDR3 has 15 residues. The germline V gene encodes CDR1 SNHLY and CDR2 FYNNEI.

A few counts support this clonotype. V and J are TRBV7-6 and TRBJ2-7; the match to TRBD1 covers 7 bases. Trimming removed 5 bases from V and 3 bases from J; junction bases left unmatched: 10. This CDR3 is built from 15 residues. From germline, CDR1 is SGHVS and CDR2 FNYEAQ. The CDR3 nucleotides read TGTGCCAGCAGCCTTCCGGAGGACAGGATCTACGAGCAGTACTTC. Translated: CASSLPEDRIYEQYF.

This rearrangement joins TRBV2 to TRBJ2-1; unclear D gene. Trimming removed 5 bases from V and 8 bases from J, with 10 bases in between. Germline V gene lookup returns CDR1 SNHLY and CDR2 FYNNEI. This CDR3 is 12 amino acids long. This chain's CDR3 is CASSFDVYEQFF. CDR3 in DNA: TGTGCCAGCAGTTTCGACGTCTATGAGCAGTTCTTC.

The chain carries TRBV28 and TRBJ2-1, with D possibly called TRBD1 or TRBD2 (7 bases each). The V end lost 5 bases, the J end lost 2 bases, and 13 bases lay between the germline ends. Germline V CDR1 and CDR2: MDHEN, SYDVKM. The CDR3 runs to 15 residues. The CDR3 here is CASSSQGGAYNEQFF. The CDR3, as DNA: TGTGCCAGCAGTAGCCAGGGGGGGGCCTACAATGAGCAGTTCTTC.